A single sample is the source of the 18 T cell receptor beta chains below, sequenced in a study of blood T cells in healthy people across ages. The second PCR ran about 6 to 11 cycles with a sample-barcoded 5' primer and J-beta primers. TCRdb ran MiXCR on the 5' RACE reads and lists one entry per CDR3 protein. The sample comprises roughly 1.6 million distinct CDR3 sequences, about 32% of which are singletons, and around 10% rests with the top ten. Sequenced sample: blood. These receptors all stem from a woman aged 25 to 39 in good health.

There are a few counts of this clonotype. The V gene is TRBV15, the J gene TRBJ2-5, with 7 bases aligning to TRBD1. Germline V lookup: CDR1 LNHNV, CDR2 YYDKDF (reference sequence). The length of the CDR3 is 14 residues. V trimming: 6 bases; J trimming: 5 bases; junction bases outside the gene matches: 9. The CDR3 protein is CATSQGVVRETQYF. For the CDR3, the DNA is TGTGCCACCAGTCAGGGGGTGGTCAGGGAGACCCAGTACTTC.

The chain employs TRBV20-1 and TRBJ1-2, with 8 nucleotides matching TRBD1. CDR3 length: 14 residues. CDR1 and CDR2 from the germline V gene are DFQATT and SNEGSKA (reference sequence). Trimming at V came to 6 bases and at J to 3 bases, leaving 9 bases not matched to a gene. In DNA, the CDR3 is TGCAGTGCGGGAAGGACAGGGCTTGACTATGGCTACACCTTC. Translated, it gives CSAGRTGLDYGYTF.

This chain connects TRBV4-1 to TRBJ2-3; D call uncertain. V shed 0 bases and J shed 0 bases, with 13 bases lying between them. Germline V gives CDR1 MGHRA, CDR2 YSYEKL. The CDR3 length is 17 residues. The CDR3, as DNA: TGCGCCAGCAGCCAAGATCTTAACGGAGCTAGCACAGATACGCAGTATTTT. Translated: CASSQDLNGASTDTQYF.

This clonotype has just a few counts. The rearrangement uses TRBV5-1 and TRBJ2-1; 8 nucleotides agree with TRBD1. Per germline, CDR1 SGHRS and CDR2 YFSETQ. This CDR3 spans 17 amino acids. The junction had 8 bases not matched to a gene; V was cut back by 0 bases and J by 3 bases. The CDR3 bases are TGCGCCAGCAGCTTGGGGTTGGCAGGGGGCATCTACAATGAGCAGTTCTTC. Encoded protein: CASSLGLAGGIYNEQFF.

This clonotype has a handful of counts. The chain employs TRBV5-5 and TRBJ2-7, with D possibly matching TRBD1 (6 bases). The V and J ends lost 4 bases and 3 bases respectively, with 14 bases between them. Germline CDR1 and CDR2: SGHKS and YYEKEE (reference sequence). The CDR3 totals 14 residues. CDR3 amino acids: CASSGVLQGYEQYF. CDR3 bases: TGTGCCAGCAGCGGTGTGTTACAGGGCTACGAGCAGTACTTC. Variable domain in full (rest from reference TRBV5-5 and TRBJ2-7): DAGVTQSPTHLIKTRGQQVTLRCSPISGHKSVSWYQQVLGQGPQFIFQYYEKEERGRGNFPDRFSARQFPNYSSELNVNALLLGDSALYLCASSGVLQGYEQYFGPGTRLTVT.

CDR3 in amino acids: CASSQESKATSERAVHEQYF. DNA for the CDR3: TGCGCCAGCAGCCAAGAGTCCAAAGCGACTAGCGAACGAGCGGTCCACGAGCAGTACTTC. The gene calls are TRBV4-1 and TRBJ2-7, with 8 bases aligning to TRBD2. The J segment lost 5 bases and the V segment lost 0 bases, leaving 21 bases of the junction unmatched. The CDR3 sequence is 20 residues long. The germline CDR1 and CDR2 sequences are MGHRA and YSYEKL.

This clonotype occurred a few times. The V call is TRBV28, the J call TRBJ2-5; 8 nucleotides line up with TRBD2. The ends lost 6 bases at V and 2 bases at J; junction bases unmatched: 14. Per the germline V gene, CDR1 is MDHEN and CDR2 is SYDVKM. CDR3 length equals 17 residues. The CDR3 sequence: CASRPKRELSFQETQYF. CDR3 bases: TGTGCCAGCAGACCGAAGCGGGAGTTGTCGTTTCAAGAGACCCAGTACTTC.

The chain recombines TRBV2 with TRBJ2-3, with D perhaps matching TRBD2 (6 bases). This CDR3 comprises 14 residues. Germline-derived CDR1 and CDR2 are SNHLY and FYNNEI. V shed 7 bases and J shed 0 bases, with 11 bases lying between them. This CDR3 is CASTKSGSTDTQYF. CDR3 nucleotides: TGTGCCAGCACAAAAAGCGGGAGCACAGATACGCAGTATTTT. The full variable domain, completed using reference TRBV2 and TRBJ2-3, is EPEVTQTPSHQVTQMGQEVILRCVPISNHLYFYWYRQILGQKVEFLVSFYNNEISEKSEIFDDQFSVERPDGSNFTLKIRSTKLEDSAMYFCASTKSGSTDTQYFGPGTRLTVL.

The chain has TRBV11-3 and TRBJ2-1; 7 bases are shared with TRBD2. Germline CDR1 is SGHNT and CDR2 is YENEEA. V dropped 2 bases and J dropped 8; count of bases not matched to a gene: 9. The CDR3 length is 15 residues. The CDR3 sequence: CASSLRLADLYEQFF. DNA of the CDR3: TGTGCCAGCAGCTTAAGGCTAGCGGATTTGTATGAGCAGTTCTTC.

The rearrangement links TRBV6-1 to TRBJ2-1; 8 nucleotides agree with TRBD2. J lost 4 bases, V lost 3 bases, and 5 bases had no gene match. The CDR3 has 15 amino acids. Per the germline V gene, CDR1 is MNHNS and CDR2 is SASEGT. DNA for the CDR3: TGTGCCAGCAGTGAGAGGGTAGCGGGATACAATGAGCAGTTCTTC. Its translation: CASSERVAGYNEQFF.

This clonotype was seen only a few times. The chain is built from TRBV4-1 and TRBJ2-2; D assignment may be TRBD1 or TRBD2 (5 bases each). The germline V gene has CDR1 MGHRA and CDR2 YSYEKL. This CDR3 spans 16 amino acids. V dropped 3 bases and J dropped 4 bases, with 15 bases sitting between them. CDR3 nucleotide sequence: TGCGCCAGCAGCCAGGGACCGATTACGGGCACCGGGGAGCTGTTTTTT. As protein: CASSQGPITGTGELFF.

The chain carries TRBV29-1 and TRBJ2-3; D is unclear. V lost 2 bases, J lost 4 bases, and 10 bases lay in between. The CDR3 loop spans 13 amino acids. In germline, CDR1 is SQVTM, CDR2 ANQGSEA. DNA of the CDR3: TGCAGCGTTGAACTGGGAAGCGCAGATACGCAGTATTTT. Amino acid sequence: CSVELGSADTQYF.

The chain employs TRBV7-9 and TRBJ1-2; no reliable D call. The V and J ends lost 6 bases and 1 base respectively, with 12 bases between them. The germline V gene encodes CDR1 SEHNR and CDR2 FQNEAQ (reference sequence). This CDR3 spans 14 amino acids. CDR3 nucleotide sequence: TGTGCCAGCAGTTTCGAGGTGGATAACTATGGCTACACCTTC. Its translation: CASSFEVDNYGYTF.

The gene calls are TRBV14 and TRBJ1-2, with D perhaps TRBD1 (6 bases). The CDR3 length is 15 residues. V gave up 3 bases and J gave up 9 bases, with 20 bases separating them. Germline CDR1 is SGHDN and CDR2 is FVKESK. The CDR3 coding sequence is TGTGCCAGCAGCCACGCTACTCTCTCGAGGGGGAGCTACACCTTC. This translates into CASSHATLSRGSYTF.

V is TRBV28 and J is TRBJ1-2; D not resolved. Trimming stripped 2 bases from V and 6 bases from J, with 13 bases between. CDR3 length: 14 residues. CDR1 and CDR2 from the germline V gene are MDHEN and SYDVKM. This CDR3 is CASSLRSTINGYTF. CDR3 sequence (DNA): TGTGCCAGCAGTTTAAGGAGTACAATTAATGGCTACACCTTC.

In this sample, this clonotype turned up a few times. The rearrangement uses TRBV5-1 and TRBJ1-1, with a weak D call TRBD1 (6 bases). The CDR3 contains 15 residues. V lost 3 bases and J lost 4, with 16 bases in between. Looked up from germline, CDR1 is SGHRS and CDR2 is YFSETQ. The CDR3 loop reads CASSSTGKGGTEAFF. The CDR3 DNA reads TGCGCCAGCAGCTCCACAGGGAAAGGGGGCACTGAAGCTTTCTTT.

A remark on this clonotype: Compared with germline, one end of the junction differs, possibly owing to a read error. V and J are TRBV27 and TRBJ2-7; D may be TRBD1 or TRBD2 (6 bases each). Looked up from germline, CDR1 is MNHEY and CDR2 is SMNVEV (reference sequence). There are 13 residues in the CDR3. The CDR3 spells CAGSSGEAYEQYF. CDR3 DNA: TGTGCCGGCAGCTCAGGGGAGGCCTACGAGCAGTACTTC.

V usage is TRBV7-9 and J usage is TRBJ2-1; possibly TRBD2 for D (6 bases). The CDR3 is 12 residues long. CDR1 and CDR2 (germline): SEHNR, FQNEAQ (reference sequence). Trimming shortened V by 6 bases and J by 9 bases, and 12 bases separated the two germline ends. CDR3: CASSGGIGEQFF. DNA for the CDR3: TGTGCCAGCAGTGGCGGGATAGGTGAGCAGTTCTTC.